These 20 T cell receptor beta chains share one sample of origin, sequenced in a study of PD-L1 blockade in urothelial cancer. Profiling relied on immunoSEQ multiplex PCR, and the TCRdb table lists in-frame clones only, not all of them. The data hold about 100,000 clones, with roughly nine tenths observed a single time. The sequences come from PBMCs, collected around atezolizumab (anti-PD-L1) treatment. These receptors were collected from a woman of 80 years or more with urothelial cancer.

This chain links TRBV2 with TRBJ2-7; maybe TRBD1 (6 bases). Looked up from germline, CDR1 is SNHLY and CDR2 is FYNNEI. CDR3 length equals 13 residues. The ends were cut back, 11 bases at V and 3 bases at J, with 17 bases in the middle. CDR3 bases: TGTGCCGTCGCGGGCAGGGACAACTACGAGCAGTACTTC. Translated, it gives CAVAGRDNYEQYF.

The CDR3 here is CASSLGGTPYNEQFF. The CDR3 DNA reads TGTGCCAGCAGTTTAGGAGGGACCCCCTACAATGAGCAGTTCTTC. The chain employs TRBV28 and TRBJ2-1; tentative D call: TRBD2 (6 bases). There are 15 residues in the CDR3. From germline, CDR1 is MDHEN and CDR2 SYDVKM. The V end was cut by 2 bases, the J end by 2 bases, with 10 bases between.

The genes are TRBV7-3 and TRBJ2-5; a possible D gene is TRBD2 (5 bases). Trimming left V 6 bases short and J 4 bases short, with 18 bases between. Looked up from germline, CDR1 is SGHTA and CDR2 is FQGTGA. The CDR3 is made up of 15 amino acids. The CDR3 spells CASSPAGGLLETQYF. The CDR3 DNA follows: TGTGCCAGCAGTCCCGCAGGCGGGCTTCTAGAGACCCAGTACTTC.

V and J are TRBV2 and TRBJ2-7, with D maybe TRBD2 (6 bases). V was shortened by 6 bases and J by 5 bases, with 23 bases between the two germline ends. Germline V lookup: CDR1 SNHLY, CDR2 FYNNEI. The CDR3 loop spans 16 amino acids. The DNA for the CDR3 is TGTGCCAGCAGGGAAATGGGGGGTCAGGGAACCCACGAGCAGTACTTC. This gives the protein CASREMGGQGTHEQYF.

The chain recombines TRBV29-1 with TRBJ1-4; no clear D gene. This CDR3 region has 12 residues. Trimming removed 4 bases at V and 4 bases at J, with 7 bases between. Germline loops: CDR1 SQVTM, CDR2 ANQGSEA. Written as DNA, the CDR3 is TGCAGCGTTGCAGTTAATAATGAAAAACTGTTTTTT. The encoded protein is CSVAVNNEKLFF.

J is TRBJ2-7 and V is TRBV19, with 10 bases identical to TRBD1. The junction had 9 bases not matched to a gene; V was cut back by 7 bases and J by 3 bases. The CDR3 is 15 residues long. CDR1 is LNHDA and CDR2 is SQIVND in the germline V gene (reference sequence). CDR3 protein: CASTQRTGGFYEQYF. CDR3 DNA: TGTGCCAGTACCCAAAGGACAGGGGGTTTCTACGAGCAGTACTTC.

The CDR3 loop reads CATSRDPGLATYEQYF. CDR3 sequence (DNA): TGTGCCACCAGCAGAGATCCGGGACTAGCAACCTACGAGCAGTACTTC. This chain links TRBV15 with TRBJ2-7, with TRBD2 matching over 9 bases. V lost 0 bases and J lost 2; bases outside the gene matches: 5. The CDR3 has 16 amino acids. Looked up from germline, CDR1 is LNHNV and CDR2 is YYDKDF (reference sequence).

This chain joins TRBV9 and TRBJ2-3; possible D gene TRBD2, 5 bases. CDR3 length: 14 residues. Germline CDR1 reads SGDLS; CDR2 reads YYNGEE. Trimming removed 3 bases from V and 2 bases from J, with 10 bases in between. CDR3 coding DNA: TGTGCCAGCAGCGCGCGGACTGCCACAGATACGCAGTATTTT. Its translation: CASSARTATDTQYF.

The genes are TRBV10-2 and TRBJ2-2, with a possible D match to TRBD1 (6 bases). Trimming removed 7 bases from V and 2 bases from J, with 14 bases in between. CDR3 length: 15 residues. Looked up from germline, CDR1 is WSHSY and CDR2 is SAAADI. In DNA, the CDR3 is TGCGCCAGCAACACGGACAGCCAAAACACCGGGGAGCTGTTTTTT. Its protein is CASNTDSQNTGELFF.

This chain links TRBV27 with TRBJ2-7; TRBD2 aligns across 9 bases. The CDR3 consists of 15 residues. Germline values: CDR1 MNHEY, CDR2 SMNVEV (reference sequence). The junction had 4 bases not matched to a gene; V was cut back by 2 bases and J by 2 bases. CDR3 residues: CASSLGLAGPYEQYF. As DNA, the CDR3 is TGTGCCAGCAGTTTAGGTCTAGCGGGGCCCTACGAGCAGTACTTC.

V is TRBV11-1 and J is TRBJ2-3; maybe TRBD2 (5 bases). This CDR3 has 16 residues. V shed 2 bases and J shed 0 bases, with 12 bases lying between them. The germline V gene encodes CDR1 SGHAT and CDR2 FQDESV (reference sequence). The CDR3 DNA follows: TGTGCCAGCAGCTTAATCCAGCGGCTTAGCACAGATACGCAGTATTTT. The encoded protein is CASSLIQRLSTDTQYF.

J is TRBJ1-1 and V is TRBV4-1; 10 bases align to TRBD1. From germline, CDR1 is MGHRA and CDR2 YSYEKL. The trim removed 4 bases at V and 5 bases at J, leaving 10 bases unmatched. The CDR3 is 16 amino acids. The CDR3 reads CASSPTDRGWRTEAFF. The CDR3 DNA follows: TGCGCCAGCAGCCCCACGGACAGGGGGTGGAGAACTGAAGCTTTCTTT.

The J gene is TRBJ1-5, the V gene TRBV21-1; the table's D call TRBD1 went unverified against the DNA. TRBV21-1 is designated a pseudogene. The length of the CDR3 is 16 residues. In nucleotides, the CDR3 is TGTGCCAGCAGCAAAAGGGCGGTTGAAAGGGGCCAGCCCCAGCATTTT. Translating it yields CASSKRAVERGQPQHF.

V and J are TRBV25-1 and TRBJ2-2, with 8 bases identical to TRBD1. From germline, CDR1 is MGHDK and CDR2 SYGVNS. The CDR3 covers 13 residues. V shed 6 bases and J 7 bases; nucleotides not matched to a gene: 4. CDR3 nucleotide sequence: TGTGCCAGCAGGACAGGGGCCGGCGGGGAGCTGTTTTTT. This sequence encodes CASRTGAGGELFF.

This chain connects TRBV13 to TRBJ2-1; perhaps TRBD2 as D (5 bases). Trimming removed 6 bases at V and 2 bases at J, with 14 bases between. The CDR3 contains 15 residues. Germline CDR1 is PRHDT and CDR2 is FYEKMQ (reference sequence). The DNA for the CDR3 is TGTGCCAGCAGGGGCCTGTCTAGCACCTACAATGAGCAGTTCTTC. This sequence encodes CASRGLSSTYNEQFF. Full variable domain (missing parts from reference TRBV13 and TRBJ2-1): AAGVIQSPRHLIKEKRETATLKCYPIPRHDTVYWYQQGPGQDPQFLISFYEKMQSDKGSIPDRFSAQQFSDYHSELNMSSLELGDSALYFCASRGLSSTYNEQFFGPGTRLTVL.

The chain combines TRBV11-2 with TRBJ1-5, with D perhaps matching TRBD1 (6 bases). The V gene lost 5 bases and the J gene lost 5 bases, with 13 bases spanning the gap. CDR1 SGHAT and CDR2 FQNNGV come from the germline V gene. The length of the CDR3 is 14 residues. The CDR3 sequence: CASSPGRGDQPQHF. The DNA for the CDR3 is TGTGCCAGCAGCCCCGGCAGGGGTGATCAGCCCCAGCATTTT.

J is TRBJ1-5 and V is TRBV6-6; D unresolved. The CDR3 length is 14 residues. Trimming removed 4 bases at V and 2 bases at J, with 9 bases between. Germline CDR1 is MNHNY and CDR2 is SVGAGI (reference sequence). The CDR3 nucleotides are TGTGCCAGCAGTTCCGACAATGGCAATCAGCCCCAGCATTTT. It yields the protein CASSSDNGNQPQHF.

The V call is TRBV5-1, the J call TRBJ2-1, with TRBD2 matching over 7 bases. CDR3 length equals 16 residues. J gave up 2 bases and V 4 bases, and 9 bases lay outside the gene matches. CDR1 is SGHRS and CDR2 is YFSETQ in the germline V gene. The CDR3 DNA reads TGCGCCAGCAGCCCCAGCGGGGTAATAGCCTACAATGAGCAGTTCTTC. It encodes CASSPSGVIAYNEQFF.

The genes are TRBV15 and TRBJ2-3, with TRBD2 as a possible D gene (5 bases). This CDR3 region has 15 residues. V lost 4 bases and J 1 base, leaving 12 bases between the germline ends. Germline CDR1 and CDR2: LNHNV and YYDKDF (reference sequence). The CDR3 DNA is TGTGCCACCAGCAAACTAGGACCGGGCACAGATACGCAGTATTTT. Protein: CATSKLGPGTDTQYF. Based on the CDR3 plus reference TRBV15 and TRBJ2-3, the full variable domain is DAMVIQNPRYQVTQFGKPVTLSCSQTLNHNVMYWYQQKSSQAPKLLFHYYDKDFNNEADTPDNFQSRRPNTSFCFLDIRSPGLGDTAMYLCATSKLGPGTDTQYFGPGTRLTVL.

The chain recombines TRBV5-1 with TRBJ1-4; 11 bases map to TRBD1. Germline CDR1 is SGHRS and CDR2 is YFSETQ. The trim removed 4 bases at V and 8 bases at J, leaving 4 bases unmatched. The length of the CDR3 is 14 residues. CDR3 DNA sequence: TGCGCCAGCAGCCAGGACAGGGGGCGAGAAAAACTGTTTTTT. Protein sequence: CASSQDRGREKLFF.